The rows below give T cell receptor beta chains drawn from one sample of a study of cytomegalovirus exposure and HLA in healthy donors. Profiling relied on immunoSEQ multiplex PCR, and the TCRdb table lists in-frame clones only, not all of them. The table includes roughly 77,000 clones, about 68% detected once. Sequencing was done on a sample of PBMCs. Every receptor here comes from a woman aged 50 to 60 in good health and CMV-seropositive. Each CDR3 is given with its conserved first and last residue. The D gene is left open where the match is weak. Size tells how often a clone was seen (once, few, many) or the class of an expanded clone, and some rows leave it out.

TRBJ2-1 | TRBV27 | - | - | CASGSQGEQFF | TGTGCCAGCGGATCGCAGGGGGAGCAGTTCTTC
TRBJ1-1 | TRBV29-1 | - | - | CSVKGIFEAFF | TGCAGCGTTAAGGGGATTTTCGAAGCTTTCTTT
TRBJ1-1 | TRBV25-1 | - | - | CASSGVFGTEAFF | TGTGCCAGCAGTGGGGTATTCGGGACTGAAGCTTTCTTT
TRBJ1-2 | TRBV27 | - | - | CASSLWGSSYGYTF | TGTGCCAGCAGTTTATGGGGCAGTTCCTATGGCTACACCTTC
TRBJ2-5 | TRBV5-1 | - | TRBD2 | CASSMSGGLQETQYF | TGCGCCAGCAGCATGAGCGGGGGTCTCCAAGAGACCCAGTACTTC
TRBJ2-7 | TRBV11-1 | few | TRBD1 | CASSERDREHEQYF | TGTGCCAGCAGCGAAAGGGACAGGGAACACGAGCAGTACTTC
TRBJ1-2 | TRBV2 | few | - | CASTQRLYGYTF | TGTGCCAGCACCCAACGACTCTATGGCTACACCTTC
TRBJ1-3 | TRBV28 | - | TRBD1 | CASRRTGARNTIYF | TGTGCCAGCAGACGGACAGGGGCGAGGAACACCATATATTTT
TRBJ1-2 | TRBV19 | - | - | CASIAGAFSRSNYGYTF | TGTGCCAGTATAGCAGGGGCTTTTTCGAGGAGTAACTATGGCTATACCTTC
TRBJ2-1 | TRBV12-5 | - | - | CASVEGGNEQFF | TGTGCTAGTGTTGAGGGGGGGAATGAGCAGTTCTTC
TRBJ2-2 | TRBV19 | few | - | CASSISGWELFF | TGTGCCAGTAGTATATCGGGTTGGGAGCTGTTTTTT
TRBJ1-1 | TRBV5-1 | few | - | CASSFQGDTEAFF | TGCGCCAGCAGCTTTCAGGGCGACACTGAAGCTTTCTTT
TRBJ2-1 | TRBV9 | - | TRBD1 | CASSVFSGTGKYNEQFF | TGTGCCAGCAGCGTGTTCTCCGGGACAGGGAAGTACAATGAGCAGTTCTTC
TRBJ2-3 | TRBV28 | - | - | CASSARAGTYTDTQYF | TGTGCCAGCAGTGCAAGAGCCGGGACTTACACAGATACGCAGTATTTT
TRBJ2-5 | TRBV28 | - | - | CASSGTNQETQYF | TGTGCCAGCAGTGGGACAAACCAAGAGACCCAGTACTTC
TRBJ2-5 | TRBV19 | few | - | CASTYGGGAGQETQYF | TGTGCCAGTACCTATGGAGGAGGGGCGGGGCAAGAGACCCAGTACTTC
TRBJ1-5 | TRBV19 | - | TRBD1 | CATSDRGNQPQHF | TGTGCCACCTCGGACAGGGGAAATCAGCCCCAGCATTTT
TRBJ2-3 | TRBV28 | once | - | CASSFPSVHTDTQYF | TGTGCCAGCAGCTTTCCTAGCGTCCACACAGATACGCAGTATTTT
TRBJ2-7 | TRBV11-2 | few | - | CASSLGGREQYF | TGTGCCAGCAGCTTAGGGGGCCGCGAGCAGTACTTC
TRBJ2-7 | TRBV6-1 | - | TRBD2 | CASSESGGLEQYF | TGTGCCAGCAGTGAGAGCGGGGGGTTAGAGCAGTACTTC
TRBJ1-3 | TRBV2 | - | - | CASSEGTRGDTIYF | TGTGCCAGCAGTGAGGGGACAAGGGGAGACACCATATATTTT
TRBJ1-2 | TRBV4-2 | once | TRBD1 | CASSQDRDRNYGYTF | TGTGCCAGCAGCCAAGATCGGGACAGGAACTATGGCTACACCTTC
TRBJ1-2 | TRBV9 | few | TRBD1 | CASSTPQGRGGYGYTF | TGTGCCAGCAGCACCCCACAGGGGAGAGGGGGGTATGGCTACACCTTC
TRBJ2-4 | TRBV6-5 | - | - | CASSLQGAKNIQYF | TGTGCCAGCAGTCTACAGGGAGCCAAAAACATTCAGTACTTC
TRBJ2-7 | TRBV7-2 | - | TRBD2 | CASSLGGGTQYEQYF | TGTGCCAGCAGCTTAGGCGGGGGGACCCAATACGAGCAGTACTTC
TRBJ2-7 | TRBV7-2 | - | TRBD2 | CASSESTSGGLYEQYF | TGTGCCAGCAGCGAGAGTACTAGCGGGGGGCTCTACGAGCAGTACTTC
TRBJ1-1 | TRBV27 | - | TRBD1 | CASNRQGNTEAFF | TGTGCCAGCAATAGACAGGGGAACACTGAAGCTTTCTTT
TRBJ2-3 | TRBV2 | - | TRBD2 | CASSDSLAGGTDTQYF | TGTGCCAGCAGTGATTCACTAGCGGGGGGGACAGATACGCAGTATTTT